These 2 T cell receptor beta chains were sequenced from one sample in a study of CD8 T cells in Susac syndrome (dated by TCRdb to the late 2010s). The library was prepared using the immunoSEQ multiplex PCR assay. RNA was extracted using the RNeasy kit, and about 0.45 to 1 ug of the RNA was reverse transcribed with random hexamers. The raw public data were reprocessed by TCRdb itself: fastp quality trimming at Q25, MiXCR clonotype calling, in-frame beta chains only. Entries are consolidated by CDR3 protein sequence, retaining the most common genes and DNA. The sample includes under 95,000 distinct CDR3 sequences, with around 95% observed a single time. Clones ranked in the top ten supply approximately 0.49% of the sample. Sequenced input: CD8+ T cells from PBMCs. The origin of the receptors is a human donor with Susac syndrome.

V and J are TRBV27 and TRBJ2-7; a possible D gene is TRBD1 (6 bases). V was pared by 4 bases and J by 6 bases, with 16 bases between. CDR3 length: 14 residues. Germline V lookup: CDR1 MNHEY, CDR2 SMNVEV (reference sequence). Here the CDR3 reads CASSWSGVVGEQYF. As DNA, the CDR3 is TGTGCCAGCAGTTGGTCAGGGGTAGTAGGCGAGCAGTACTTC.

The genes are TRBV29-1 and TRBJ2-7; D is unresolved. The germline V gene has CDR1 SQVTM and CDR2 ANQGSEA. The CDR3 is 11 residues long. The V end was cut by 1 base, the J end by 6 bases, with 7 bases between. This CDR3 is CSVEAPPEQYF. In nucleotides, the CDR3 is TGCAGCGTTGAAGCCCCGCCCGAGCAGTACTTC.